This T cell receptor (beta chain) was observed in a study of blood T cells in healthy people across ages. As for the study in general: About one barcoded beta molecule was captured per two T cells (by template switching). Study-wide findings and caveats: Per million T cells, the diversity of TCR beta decreased roughly linearly as age advanced. Long-lived donors exceeded aged donors in naive CD4+ cells and diversity. A strong correlation was seen between TCR beta diversity and naive T cell percentage.

Notes on this clonotype: The antigen is undetermined.

The use of a sample-barcoded 5' primer and a J-beta primer mix characterized a second PCR of 7 to 11 cycles. TCRdb independently ran MiXCR on the 5' RACE reads; one entry per CDR3 protein. Of about 1.4 million distinct CDR3 sequences listed, approximately 59% are singletons. This TCR derives from a man aged 18 to 29 in good health. Sequenced material: blood.

The CDR3 DNA reads as TGCGCCAGCAGCCAAGATAGCGGGGACGGGGCCAACGTCCTGACTTTC. As protein: CASSQDSGDGANVLTF. This chain links TRBV4-3 with TRBJ2-6; TRBD2 matches 8 bases. V lost 0 bases and J lost 4; bases outside the gene matches: 2. The CDR3 runs to 16 residues. In germline, CDR1 is LGHNA, CDR2 YSLEER.